The 26 T cell receptor beta chains below all came from one sample that was sequenced in a study of T-cell reconstitution after alpha-beta-depleted transplantation in children. Unique molecular identifiers were incorporated into the prepared TCRbeta library. TCRdb passed the PCR reads through MiXCR, listing each CDR3 protein once. Seen here are 100,000 or so distinct CDR3 sequences, around 15% observed once, and the top ten hold about 18%. Sample: PBMCs, mostly from graft donor cells, taken 180 days after TCRalphabeta/CD19-depleted stem cell transplant. All receptors derive from a male patient aged 2 to 9 who had a stem cell transplant for acute lymphoblastic leukemia, so the T cells may come from the graft donor.

Only a few counts were recorded for this clonotype. The CDR3 coding sequence is TGTGCCAGCAGCGCCATGGGACAGGGGTCAGGGTCACCCCTCCACTTT. Amino acid sequence: CASSAMGQGSGSPLHF. This chain joins TRBV7-2 and TRBJ1-6; 10 positions agree with TRBD1. The trim removed 5 bases at V and 10 bases at J, leaving 11 bases unmatched. The germline V gene encodes CDR1 SGHTA and CDR2 FQGNSA. The CDR3 has 16 amino acids.

This clonotype was recorded a few times. The chain employs TRBV5-1 and TRBJ2-3, with 10 bases identical to TRBD2. V lost 4 bases and J lost 6; bases outside the gene matches: 11. The CDR3 has 16 residues. Germline V gene data show CDR1 as SGHRS and CDR2 as YFSETQ. The CDR3 here is CASSPRTSGRADTQYF. For the CDR3, the DNA is TGCGCCAGCAGCCCCAGGACTAGCGGTCGCGCCGATACGCAGTATTTT.

The CDR3 coding sequence is TGCAGTGCTGAGGACAGGGGTTACACTGAAGCTTTCTTT. Translating gives CSAEDRGYTEAFF. The gene calls are TRBV20-1 and TRBJ1-1, with 9 bases lining up with TRBD1. The CDR3 spans 13 residues. Per the germline V gene, CDR1 is DFQATT and CDR2 is SNEGSKA (reference sequence). After removal of 5 bases from V and 3 bases from J, the junction contained 4 bases not matched to a gene.

This clonotype was seen a handful of times. This CDR3 is CASSQGGQWFTYEQYF. The DNA of the CDR3 is TGTGCCAGCAGCCAAGGGGGACAGTGGTTCACCTACGAGCAGTACTTC. The chain uses TRBV14 and TRBJ2-7; 7 positions match TRBD1. The germline gives CDR1 SGHDN, CDR2 FVKESK. The CDR3 consists of 16 residues. Trimming took 1 base from V and 2 from J; bases not matched to a gene: 8.

This clonotype came up a few times. This chain uses TRBV10-3 with TRBJ1-4; no clear D gene. The CDR3 totals 16 residues. Germline CDR1 is ENHRY and CDR2 is SYGVKD. Between the trimmed V and J ends, which lost 0 bases and 6 bases, there was a span of 14 bases. The CDR3 DNA sequence: TGTGCCATCAGTGAGTCCCAGAGCTTTGGAGATGAAAAACTGTTTTTT. Translated: CAISESQSFGDEKLFF.

This clonotype was recorded many times. One junction end disagrees with the germline gene, perhaps due to a read error. The J gene is TRBJ1-1, the V gene TRBV29-1; weak D call: TRBD1 (6 bases). The CDR3 length is 11 residues. Germline V gene data show CDR1 as SQVTM and CDR2 as ANQGSEA. The CDR3 nucleotides read TGCAGCGTTCCGCGGGACACCGAAGCTTTCTTT. Translation gives CSVPRDTEAFF.

The rearrangement joins TRBV20-1 to TRBJ1-6, with TRBD1 matching 10 bases. CDR3 size: 14 residues. Per germline, CDR1 DFQATT and CDR2 SNEGSKA (reference sequence). The ends lost 3 bases at V and 6 bases at J; junction bases unmatched: 2. The CDR3 sequence: CSARRTGGNSPLHF. DNA for the CDR3: TGCAGTGCTAGGAGGACAGGGGGTAATTCACCCCTCCACTTT.

The J gene is TRBJ2-3, the V gene TRBV18, with TRBD2 as a possible D gene (5 bases). The CDR3 totals 15 residues. V was trimmed by 0 bases and J by 5 bases, leaving 12 bases between them. The germline CDR1 and CDR2 sequences are KGHSH and LQKENI. The CDR3 loop reads CASSPPRIGGDTQYF. The CDR3 DNA follows: TGTGCCAGCTCACCACCGCGAATAGGAGGAGATACGCAGTATTTT.

This clonotype was detected only a few times. The genes are TRBV27 and TRBJ1-5; D is ambiguous. Trimming shortened V by 5 bases and J by 4 bases, and 6 bases separated the two germline ends. This CDR3 comprises 12 residues. Germline-derived CDR1 and CDR2 are MNHEY and SMNVEV (reference sequence). The CDR3 loop reads CASSLINQPQHF. DNA for the CDR3: TGTGCCAGCAGTCTCATAAATCAGCCCCAGCATTTT.

This clonotype was seen ten or more times. The gene calls are TRBV12-3 or TRBV12-4 and TRBJ1-5; 9 bases fit TRBD1. V shed 4 bases and J 5 bases; nucleotides not matched to a gene: 6. The CDR3 spans 15 residues. CDR3 amino acids: CASSSGTGQYQPQHF. Here the CDR3 DNA reads TGTGCCAGCAGTTCCGGGACAGGGCAATATCAGCCCCAGCATTTT.

This chain joins TRBV6-2 or TRBV6-3 and TRBJ2-3; 8 nucleotides line up with TRBD2. The CDR3 covers 14 residues. The V and J ends lost 1 base and 6 bases, in that order; junction bases with no gene match: 3. Germline V gives CDR1 MNHEY, CDR2 SVGEGT. CDR3 loop: CASSYLAGTDTQYF. CDR3 coding DNA: TGTGCCAGCAGTTACTTAGCGGGGACCGATACGCAGTATTTT.

V is TRBV29-1 and J is TRBJ2-2; no definite D call. CDR1 SQVTM and CDR2 ANQGSEA come from the germline V gene. Trimming pared 4 bases from V and 6 bases from J, leaving 6 bases between. The CDR3 length is 11 residues. CDR3 DNA sequence: TGCAGCGTTGCGGACGCCGGGGAGCTGTTTTTT. This encodes CSVADAGELFF.

The chain employs TRBV20-1 and TRBJ2-5; 11 positions agree with TRBD2. V was clipped by 6 bases and J by 3 bases; unmatched bases: 3. CDR1 is DFQATT and CDR2 is SNEGSKA in the germline V gene (reference sequence). CDR3 length: 13 amino acids. The CDR3 here is CSARLAGKETQYF. The CDR3, as DNA: TGCAGTGCAAGACTAGCGGGAAAAGAGACCCAGTACTTC.

This chain connects TRBV5-1 to TRBJ1-2; D is undetermined. The CDR3 extends over 11 amino acids. CDR1 and CDR2 from the germline V gene are SGHRS and YFSETQ. V shed 3 bases and J shed 8 bases, with 8 bases lying between them. CDR3 coding DNA: TGCGCCAGCAGCTACGGAAGCGGCTACACCTTC. Translation gives CASSYGSGYTF.

This clonotype was seen a handful of times. The CDR3 loop reads CASSQDDPAFYGYTF. CDR3 in DNA: TGTGCCAGCAGCCAAGACGACCCAGCATTCTATGGCTACACCTTC. The V call is TRBV14, the J call TRBJ1-2, with no clear D. With 0 bases removed from V and 4 bases from J, the gap between germline ends came to 12 bases. The germline V gene has CDR1 SGHDN and CDR2 FVKESK. The CDR3 is 15 residues long.

This clonotype has ten or more counts. The chain carries TRBV7-7 and TRBJ2-1; 7 bases match TRBD2. The CDR3 is 13 residues long. Germline V gene sequence: CDR1 SSHAT, CDR2 FNYEAQ (reference sequence). J lost 9 bases, V lost 1 base, and 3 bases had no gene match. The CDR3 DNA reads as TGTGCCAGCAGCTTAGGCGGGGAGGGTGAGCAGTTCTTC. It is translated as CASSLGGEGEQFF.

This clonotype occurred a few times. This chain connects TRBV29-1 to TRBJ1-5, with D unresolved. CDR3 length equals 13 residues. Germline V gene lookup returns CDR1 SQVTM and CDR2 ANQGSEA. Trimming took 7 bases from V and 4 from J, leaving 14 bases between them. The CDR3 DNA reads TGCAGCGGGGCTTCAGGAGTAAATCAGCCCCAGCATTTT. This gives the protein CSGASGVNQPQHF.

This clonotype was detected ten times or more. Its ends do not fully match the called genes, so a read error is possible. The J gene is TRBJ2-5, the V gene TRBV20-1; TRBD1 is a possible D gene (6 bases). The germline CDR1 and CDR2 sequences are DFQATT and SNEGSKA (reference sequence). This CDR3 is 17 amino acids long. The DNA for the CDR3 is TGCAGTGCTGGAGATGTAGACAGGCCCGGCCTTGAAGAGACCCAGTACTTC. As protein: CSAGDVDRPGLEETQYF.

This chain uses TRBV18 with TRBJ1-1; D unclear. The CDR3 is 15 amino acids. The germline V gene has CDR1 KGHSH and CDR2 LQKENI. Trimming took off 3 bases at V and 0 bases at J, with 11 bases between the two ends. This chain's CDR3 is CASSPAGRMNTEAFF. The CDR3 DNA follows: TGTGCCAGCTCACCGGCGGGTCGCATGAACACTGAAGCTTTCTTT.

The gene calls are TRBV7-2 and TRBJ1-5; possible D gene TRBD1, 6 bases. Germline CDR1 reads SGHTA; CDR2 reads FQGNSA. Trimming pared 6 bases from V and 0 bases from J, leaving 12 bases between. The CDR3 has 15 residues. The DNA of the CDR3 is TGTGCCAGCAGTAGACAGGATGGTAGCAATCAGCCCCAGCATTTT. It translates to CASSRQDGSNQPQHF.

The CDR3 region is CASSPSTGQGSDTQYF. The CDR3 nucleotides are TGTGCCAGCAGCCCCAGCACGGGACAGGGCTCAGATACGCAGTATTTT. The chain couples TRBV11-3 to TRBJ2-3, with TRBD1 matching 9 bases. Looked up from germline, CDR1 is SGHNT and CDR2 is YENEEA. This CDR3 is built from 16 residues. V trimming: 5 bases; J trimming: 4 bases; junction bases outside the gene matches: 10.

In this sample, this clonotype turned up many times. The gene calls are TRBV6-2 or TRBV6-3 and TRBJ2-1; 12 positions match TRBD2. The germline V gene encodes CDR1 MNHEY and CDR2 SVGEGT. The CDR3 spans 16 residues. V lost 0 bases and J lost 9; bases outside the gene matches: 6. CDR3: CASSYSWLAGGLEQFF. The CDR3 coding sequence is TGTGCCAGCAGTTACTCCTGGCTAGCGGGGGGGCTTGAGCAGTTCTTC.

At least ten counts were recorded for this clonotype. The chain joins TRBV7-9 to TRBJ2-2; D is uncertain. The CDR3 has 13 amino acids. The germline V gene has CDR1 SEHNR and CDR2 FQNEAQ (reference sequence). The V and J ends lost 5 bases and 4 bases respectively, with 8 bases between them. The DNA of the CDR3 is TGTGCCAGCAGCCTACGCCGCACCGGGGAGCTGTTTTTT. Translation gives CASSLRRTGELFF.

This clonotype was detected many times. J is TRBJ2-1 and V is TRBV5-1, with 9 positions matching TRBD2. Germline V gene lookup returns CDR1 SGHRS and CDR2 YFSETQ. Trimming removed 0 bases from V and 5 bases from J; junction bases left unmatched: 3. The CDR3 totals 15 residues. CDR3 in DNA: TGCGCCAGCAGCTTGGGATTAGCGGGGGACAATGAGCAGTTCTTC. This gives the protein CASSLGLAGDNEQFF.

This clonotype was found a few times. The chain recombines TRBV12-3 or TRBV12-4 with TRBJ1-1; maybe TRBD1 (5 bases). This CDR3 has 13 residues. V shed 5 bases and J shed 4 bases, with 11 bases lying between them. The CDR3: CASSKTGGTEAFF. For the CDR3, the DNA is TGTGCCAGCAGTAAAACAGGAGGCACTGAAGCTTTCTTT.

This clonotype appeared a few times. This CDR3 is CSARDPFGTGGLGQYF. The CDR3 DNA is TGCAGTGCTAGAGATCCCTTTGGGACAGGGGGTCTGGGGCAGTACTTC. V usage is TRBV20-1 and J usage is TRBJ2-7; the match to TRBD1 covers 11 bases. The CDR3 has 16 amino acids. The germline V gene encodes CDR1 DFQATT and CDR2 SNEGSKA (reference sequence). V gave up 0 bases and J gave up 9 bases; unmatched junction bases: 13.